This TCR beta chain was retrieved from a study of Ad26.COV2.S vaccination and SARS-CoV-2 variants (TCRdb year 2021). Broadly, across the study: Vaccine-arm donors came from COV1001, a multicentre, randomized, double-blind, placebo-controlled phase I-IIa trial of Ad26.COV2.S in healthy adults. Ad26.COV2.S was given intramuscularly at 5x10^10 or 1x10^11 viral particles, as a single shot or as two shots 56 days apart. TCRbeta repertoire sequencing served as the tool for gauging how specific and how broad the SARS-CoV-2-reactive T cell receptors were following Ad26.COV2.S vaccination. A total of around 32 samples were included in the TCR-sequenced set, comprising roughly 19 Ad26.COV2.S vaccine recipients, 5 placebo recipients and 8 SARS-CoV-2 convalescent individuals. Participants in the trial were split at random into five groups of five each, receiving low-dose or high-dose Ad26.COV2.S once or twice, or else placebo on both occasions. Investigators did not know the trial group allocation while performing experiments and assessing outcomes. The research as a whole found: Spike-specific TCR breadth was higher in Ad26.COV2.S recipients than in placebo recipients (P = 0.0014). Comparing responses between vaccine doses or regimens was not something the study was powered to do. According to the authors, total T cell responses may have been underestimated by the TCR breadth and depth analyses. After vaccination, substantial breadth of spike-specific CD8+ and CD4+ T cell responses was reported. Vaccine and placebo recipients had similar non-spike TCR breadth, a finding consistent with the vaccine containing only spike.

The immunoSEQ Assay was used to sequence TCRbeta CDR3 regions. After extraction, genomic DNA underwent amplification by bias-controlled multiplex PCR, followed by high-throughput sequencing. Under the source paper's analysis protocol: To quantify the absolute abundance of each unique TCRbeta CDR3 region, sequences were collapsed and filtered. Usable DNA was measured by amplifying reference genes present in all nucleated cells, and TCRbeta template counts were normalized to that usable DNA to estimate T cell fraction. Repertoire TCRs were annotated as SARS-CoV-2-specific when V gene, CDR3 amino acid sequence and J gene were exactly matched to a known reactive TCR set. The reference SARS-CoV-2 TCR set came from MIRA and was filtered for enrichment in COVID-19-positive ImmuneCODE repertoires, removing public or cross-reactive TCRs. Using the MIRA antigens, annotated TCRs were further analysed by specific ORF or by position within an ORF. Breadth was defined as annotated unique rearrangements over total unique productive rearrangements; depth was the summed frequency of those rearrangements. Group comparisons of TCR breadth used two-sided Wilcoxon rank-sum tests. TCRdb mirrors the immuneACCESS table, restricted to in-frame sequences. Some clones are absent from its copies; in checked studies, under half trace to an unresolved V gene, and the reason for the others is unknown. V, J and clone size derive from that table, while D and trimming were established from the DNA sequence. This sample lists fewer than 400,000 clones; just over 85% were detected once. Roughly 1.9% of the sample lies in the top ten.

Per the germline V gene (reference sequence), DFQATT is the CDR1 and SNEGSKA is the CDR2. V gives up 3 bases and J gives up 6 bases, and the segment between their germline ends measures 9 bases. The CDR3 sequence holds 11 residues, the cysteine and phenylalanine included. Solely the CDR3 DNA is kept, with 33 bases framed from the first base. This clone was counted a few times. Its recognized antigen is unknown. One base away there is no much larger clone; base qualities are not given. Different DNA sequences within this sample yield the same CDR3. Read against the paper, the sample's treatment or condition label means: roughly 20 received Ad26.COV2.S at low or high dose, single or two shots; 5 received placebo; per-sample allocation not given. Repertoires of vaccine and placebo recipients were sequenced from samples collected on day 63 after the first injection. In Cohort 1b, 25 adults aged 18-55 years were enrolled at a single site in Boston, USA, between 29 July and 7 August 2020. As a vaccine, Ad26.COV2.S was a replication-incompetent adenovirus type 26 vector that expressed a prefusion-stabilized SARS-CoV-2 spike protein derived from the original Wuhan strain.

Sequencing was performed on peripheral blood, taken in a trial of Ad26.COV2.S vaccine versus placebo. The rearranged chain carries TRBV20-1 and TRBJ2-7, and perhaps TRBD2 as D gene, on 5 matching bases. The clonotype comes from a person aged 18 to 59 who received the Ad26.COV2.S COVID-19 vaccine or a placebo. Here the CDR3 is given as CSASIGSEQYF. In nucleotide form, the sequence is TGCAGTGCTAGTATAGGGAGCGAGCAGTACTTC.